Listed here are 10 T cell receptor beta chains from one sample, sequenced in a study of T cells in women clearing cervical HPV infection (dated by TCRdb to the late 2010s). Library generation was performed with the immunoSEQ multiplex PCR assay. This immuneACCESS table, as held by TCRdb, lists in-frame sequences with V and J called but not all clones. Of the missing ones, under half trace to an unresolved V gene in checked studies; the others have no known cause. The table for this sample shows tens of thousands of clones. The ten largest make up about 6.7% of the sample. Sequences were obtained from blood buffy coat. The receptors derive from a woman between 18 and 69 years old with a cervical HPV16 infection that either progressed to CIN3+ or cleared (not recorded which).

As concerns this clone: The CDR3 goes on 3 residues after the read ends, and that part is filled in from the germline J gene. The chain links TRBV18 to TRBJ2-1; 10 nucleotides match TRBD2. J gave up 4 bases and V 0 bases, and 3 bases lay outside the gene matches. CDR1 KGHSH and CDR2 LQKENI come from the germline V gene. This CDR3 is built from 16 residues. CDR3 sequence reads: CASSPPRTSGYNEQFF. The sequenced CDR3 bases are TGTGCCAGCTCACCACCTAGGACTAGCGGATACAATGAG.

With regard to this clone: The CDR3 goes on 3 residues after the read ends, and that part is filled in from the germline J gene. The rearrangement links TRBV20-1 to TRBJ2-3; weak D call: TRBD2 (6 bases). The CDR3 length is 15 residues. The V end lost 1 base, the J end lost 2 bases, and 13 bases lay between the germline ends. CDR1 DFQATT and CDR2 SNEGSKA come from the germline V gene (reference sequence). The part of the CDR3 DNA that was read is TGCAGTGCTAGAGTAGGGACTCCATACACAGATACG. Translation: CSARVGTPYTDT. The full CDR3 reads CSARVGTPYTDTQYF.

Worth noting for this clone: The missing CDR3 end, 3 residues past where the read stops, is filled in from the germline J gene. This chain connects TRBV10-3 to TRBJ2-3; 7 bases map to TRBD1. In germline, CDR1 is ENHRY, CDR2 SYGVKD. The CDR3 extends over 12 amino acids. V gave up 10 bases and J gave up 4 bases; unmatched junction bases: 5. The covered CDR3 bases are TGTGCCAGTCGGGACAGATCAGATACG. Its protein is CASRDRSDT. The CDR3 in full is CASRDRSDTQYF.

Comment on this clone: The read comes to an end 3 residues before the CDR3 does, leaving the germline J gene to fill in the end. The V call is TRBV7-3, the J call TRBJ2-2, with D perhaps matching TRBD2 (5 bases). This CDR3 contains 16 residues. CDR1 and CDR2 from the germline V gene are SGHTA and FQGTGA. Trimming removed 4 bases at V and 5 bases at J, with 17 bases between. The CDR3 sequence: CASSSRGRPATGELFF. The part of the CDR3 DNA that was read is TGTGCCAGCAGCTCTCGGGGTAGACCGGCAACCGGGGAG.

In regard to this clone: The observed sequence ends 3 residues before the CDR3 terminus, with the missing tail filled in from the germline J gene. The J gene is TRBJ1-1, the V gene TRBV18, with unresolved D. Germline CDR1 reads KGHSH; CDR2 reads LQKENI. The CDR3 is 15 amino acids. The sequenced part of the CDR3 DNA is TGTGCCAGCTCACCTGACGCGGGGAGGGATGAAAAA. The encoded protein is CASSPDAGRDEK. The complete CDR3 protein is CASSPDAGRDEKAFF.

In the case of this clone: The read finishes 3 residues shy of the CDR3 end, and the germline J gene is used to complete it. The V call is TRBV2, the J call TRBJ1-2; D is ambiguous. The CDR3 sequence is 13 residues long. The germline V gene encodes CDR1 SNHLY and CDR2 FYNNEI. CDR3 bases read: TGTGCCAGCAGTGAAACTCGGTCCGCCGAC. Residues: CASSETRSAD. The whole CDR3 is CASSETRSADYTF.

Concerning this clone itself: The CDR3 extends 3 residues past the end of the read, so its final part is completed from the germline J gene. V and J are TRBV7-8 and TRBJ1-2; 7 bases align to TRBD1. The CDR3 length is 13 residues. V lost 5 bases to trimming and J lost 6 bases; unmatched junction nucleotides: 6. Germline V gives CDR1 SGHVS, CDR2 FQNEAQ. CDR3 sequence reads: CASSPDRVHGYTF. The part of the CDR3 DNA that was read is TGTGCCAGCAGCCCCGACAGGGTCCATGGC.

A remark on this clone: The read is 3 residues too short to cover the CDR3 end, so that end is filled in from the germline J gene. This chain connects TRBV12-3 or TRBV12-4 to TRBJ2-2, with 7 bases matching TRBD1. The CDR3 runs 14 residues. The V gene end was trimmed by 9 bases and the J gene end by 3 bases; junction bases not matched to a gene: 7. The CDR3 loop reads CASVRDRDTGELFF. The CDR3 bases that were read are TGTGCCAGTGTTAGGGACAGAGACACCGGGGAG.

Remarks on this clone: The read gets to within 3 residues of the CDR3 end, and the germline J gene fills in the rest. The chain couples TRBV20-1 to TRBJ2-1; D is uncertain. Trimming removed 3 bases from V and 9 bases from J, with 12 bases in between. Germline V lookup: CDR1 DFQATT, CDR2 SNEGSKA (reference sequence). CDR3 length equals 12 residues. This CDR3 is CSASRHDLEQFF. Partial CDR3 DNA: TGCAGTGCTAGTAGACACGACCTTGAG.

In the case of this clone: Read sequence stops 3 residues before the CDR3 end, and the germline J gene provides the missing end. The chain is built from TRBV28 and TRBJ2-5, with 13 bases lining up with TRBD2. Trimming removed 5 bases from V and 1 base from J; junction bases left unmatched: 4. This CDR3 spans 16 amino acids. The V gene's germline CDR1 is MDHEN and CDR2 SYDVKM. The sequenced CDR3 bases are TGTGCCAGCAGTAAGACTAGCGGGAGGTTCCAAGAGACC. Its translation is CASSKTSGRFQET. The full-length CDR3 reads as CASSKTSGRFQETQYF.